This TCR beta chain stems from a study of blood T cells in healthy people across ages (dated by TCRdb to 2015 to 2017). Background for the entire study: Template switching captured roughly one uniquely barcoded TCR beta cDNA molecule per two T cells in model experiments. To track age-related changes in TCR beta repertoire diversity, the study relied on deep sequencing normalized with unique cDNA molecular identifiers. Donors were grouped into four age groups: young (average roughly 16 years), middle-aged (39), aged (over 55) and long-lived (approximately 75). To avoid experimental bias, donors of different ages were randomly spread across the sequencing lanes. For two donors (one aged 18 to 30 and one aged 80 or older), the study analyzed two additional independent replicas of 1 million unique cDNA reads from the same blood draw.

The 39 donors, aged about 6 to 95 years, were systemically healthy Caucasian individuals from Russia. Each donor gave approximately 10 milliliters of peripheral blood, collected into EDTA-treated Vacutainer tubes. Ficoll-Paque density-gradient centrifugation was used to isolate PBMCs, with at least 7 million per sample. Trizol reagent was used to extract total RNA from PBMCs, with at least 5 micrograms per sample. The percentages of naive CD45RAhigh/CD27high T cells were determined by flow cytometry on a PBMC aliquot from every donor. The study at large found these results: Conclusive comparison of naive and antigen-experienced compartments was prevented by the profiling of bulk unsorted PBMCs. Because donor CMV infection status was unknown, age-related changes in expanded clonotypes were potentially confounded. Compared with the aged group, the long-lived group had more naive CD4+ T cells, fewer expanded clones and increased TCR diversity, a pattern suggesting age selection. Total diversity estimates from one million sequenced T cells were considered lower bounds and underestimates. As age increased, observed TCR beta diversity per million T cells dropped in a roughly linear way, and a significant reduction was already evident by age about 40. Observed TCR beta diversity correlated strongly with the percentage of naive T cells measured by flow cytometry.

The CDR3 measures 14 amino acids from cysteine to phenylalanine. The DNA shown is the 42-base CDR3, in frame from base 1. CDR1 and CDR2, looked up from the germline V gene, are MDHEN and SYDVKM. V and J are trimmed by 8 bases and 3 bases, and the gene matches miss 3 bases of the junction. This clonotype was found once. Its specific antigen is unknown. Base qualities are missing; no much larger clone stands one base away. One read alone is a weak basis. The library was built by means of 5' RACE. This sample was sequenced with an Illumina HiSeq 2500. The second PCR ran for about 7 to 11 cycles and used a J-beta primer mix along with a sample-barcoded 5' primer. A template-switch 5' adaptor carrying 12 random nucleotides introduced a unique molecular identifier onto each TCR beta cDNA molecule. Each sample yielded at least 2.5 million CDR3-containing paired-end reads. First-strand cDNA synthesis was performed from all RNA using the Mint cDNA synthesis kit, with priming by a TRBC-specific oligonucleotide. All cDNA was treated with uracil-DNA glycosylase and then went through a first 18-cycle PCR with the universal primers M1SS and BC2_uni_R. The authors' pipeline ran thus. For normalization, 1 million high-quality reads were randomly selected from each sample, with every read carrying a distinct molecular identifier. Instead of being binned into consensus sequences, reads that shared molecular identifiers were thrown out. MiTCR, set to a Q25 quality threshold and the strictest error-elimination algorithm, was used for CDR3 identification, clonotype clustering and error correction. A nonparametric unseen species model using Euler transformation provided a lower-bound estimate of total TCR beta diversity. TCRdb redid the processing of the public reads, applying fastp at Q25 and MiXCR, and retained in-frame beta chains. Identical CDR3 proteins give one entry, which carries the most common genes and DNA. V and J calls and clone size were set by TCRdb, not the authors. The sample yields hundreds of thousands of distinct CDR3 sequences; roughly 49% were counted once. Together, the top ten hold roughly a third of the sample.

The receptor was isolated from a woman aged 60-75 years in good health. Recombination connected TRBV28 to TRBJ2-7; a stretch of 14 junction bases matches TRBD2. Sequences were obtained from blood. The DNA is TGTGCCAGCCAGGGACTAGCGGGAGTCTACGAGCAGTACTTC. This translates into CASQGLAGVYEQYF.